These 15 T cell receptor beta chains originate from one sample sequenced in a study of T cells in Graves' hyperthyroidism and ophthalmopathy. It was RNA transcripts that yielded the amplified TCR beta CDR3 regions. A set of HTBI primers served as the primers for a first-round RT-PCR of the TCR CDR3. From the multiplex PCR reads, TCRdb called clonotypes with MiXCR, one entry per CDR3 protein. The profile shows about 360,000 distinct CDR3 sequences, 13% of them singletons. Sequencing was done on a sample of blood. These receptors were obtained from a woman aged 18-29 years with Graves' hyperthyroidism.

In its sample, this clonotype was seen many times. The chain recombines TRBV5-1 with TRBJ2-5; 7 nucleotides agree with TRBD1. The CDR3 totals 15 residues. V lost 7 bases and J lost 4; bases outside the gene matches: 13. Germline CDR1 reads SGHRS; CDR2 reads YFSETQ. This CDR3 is CASSRGQGKGETQYF. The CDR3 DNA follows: TGCGCCAGCTCGAGGGGGCAGGGGAAAGGAGAGACCCAGTACTTC.

In nucleotides, the CDR3 is TGCAGTGCTTCCTCGGCGGAACCTAATGAAAAACTGTTTTTT. Translation gives CSASSAEPNEKLFF. The chain has TRBV20-1 and TRBJ1-4; D ambiguous. The length of the CDR3 is 14 residues. Germline values: CDR1 DFQATT, CDR2 SNEGSKA (reference sequence). V lost 5 bases, J lost 3 bases, and 13 bases lay in between.

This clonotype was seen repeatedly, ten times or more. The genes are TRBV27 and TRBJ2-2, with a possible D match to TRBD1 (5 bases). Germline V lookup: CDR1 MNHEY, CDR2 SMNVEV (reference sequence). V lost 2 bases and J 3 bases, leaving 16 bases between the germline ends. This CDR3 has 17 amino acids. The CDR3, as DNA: TGTGCCAGCAGTTTACATGTAGGGGCAAGTTACACCGGGGAGCTGTTTTTT. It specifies CASSLHVGASYTGELFF.

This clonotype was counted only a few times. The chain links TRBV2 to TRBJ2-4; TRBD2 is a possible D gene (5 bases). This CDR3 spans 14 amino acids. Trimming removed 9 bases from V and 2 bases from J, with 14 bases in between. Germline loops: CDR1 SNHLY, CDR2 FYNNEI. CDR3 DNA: TGTGCCAGTGCGGCACCGGGATCCAAAAACATTCAGTACTTC. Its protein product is CASAAPGSKNIQYF.

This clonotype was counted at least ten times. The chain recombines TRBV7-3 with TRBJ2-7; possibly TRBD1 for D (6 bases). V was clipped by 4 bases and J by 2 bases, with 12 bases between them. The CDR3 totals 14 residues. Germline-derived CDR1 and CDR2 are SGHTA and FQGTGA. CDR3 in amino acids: CASSSHGGAYEQYF. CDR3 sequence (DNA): TGTGCCAGCAGCTCCCATGGGGGCGCCTACGAGCAGTACTTC.

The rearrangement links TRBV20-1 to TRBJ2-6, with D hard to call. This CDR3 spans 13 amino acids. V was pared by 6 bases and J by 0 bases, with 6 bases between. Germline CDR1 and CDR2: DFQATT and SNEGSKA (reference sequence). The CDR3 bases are TGCAGTGCCAGGAGCTCTGGGGCCAACGTCCTGACTTTC. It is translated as CSARSSGANVLTF.

Here the CDR3 reads CASSPTGNKEETQYF. CDR3 bases: TGCGCCAGCAGCCCGACAGGGAACAAAGAAGAGACCCAGTACTTC. V is TRBV5-1 and J is TRBJ2-5; 7 nucleotides match TRBD1. This CDR3 contains 15 residues. The germline CDR1 and CDR2 sequences are SGHRS and YFSETQ. J lost 3 bases, V lost 4 bases, and 9 bases had no gene match. The whole variable domain, filled in from reference TRBV5-1 and TRBJ2-5, reads KAGVTQTPRYLIKTRGQQVTLSCSPISGHRSVSWYQQTPGQGLQFLFEYFSETQRNKGNFPGRFSGRQFSNSRSEMNVSTLELGDSALYLCASSPTGNKEETQYFGPGTRLLVL.

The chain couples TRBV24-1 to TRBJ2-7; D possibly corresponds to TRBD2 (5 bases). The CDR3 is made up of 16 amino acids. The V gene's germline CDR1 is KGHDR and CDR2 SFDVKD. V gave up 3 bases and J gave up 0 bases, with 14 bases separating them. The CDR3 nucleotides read TGTGCCACCAGTGATCCGAGGACGGGGAGCTCCTACGAGCAGTACTTC. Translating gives CATSDPRTGSSYEQYF.

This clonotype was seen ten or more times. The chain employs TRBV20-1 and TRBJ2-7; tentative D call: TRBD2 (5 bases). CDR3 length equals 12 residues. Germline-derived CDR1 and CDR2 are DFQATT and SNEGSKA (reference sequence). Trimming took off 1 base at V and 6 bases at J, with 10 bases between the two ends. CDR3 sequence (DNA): TGCAGTGCTAGAGTACTAGTTGCCGAGCAGTACTTC. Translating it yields CSARVLVAEQYF.

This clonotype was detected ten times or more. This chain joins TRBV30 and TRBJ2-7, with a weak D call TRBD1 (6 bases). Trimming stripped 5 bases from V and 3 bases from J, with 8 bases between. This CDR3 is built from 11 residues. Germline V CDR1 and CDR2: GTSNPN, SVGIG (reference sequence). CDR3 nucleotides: TGTGCCTGGCAGGGGTTCTACGAGCAGTACTTC. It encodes CAWQGFYEQYF.

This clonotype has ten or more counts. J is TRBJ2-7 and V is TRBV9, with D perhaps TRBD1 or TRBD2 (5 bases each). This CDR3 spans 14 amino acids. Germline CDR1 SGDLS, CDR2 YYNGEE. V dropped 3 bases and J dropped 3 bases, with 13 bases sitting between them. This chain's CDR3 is CASSDRDHGYEQYF. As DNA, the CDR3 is TGTGCCAGCAGCGACCGGGACCATGGCTACGAGCAGTACTTC.

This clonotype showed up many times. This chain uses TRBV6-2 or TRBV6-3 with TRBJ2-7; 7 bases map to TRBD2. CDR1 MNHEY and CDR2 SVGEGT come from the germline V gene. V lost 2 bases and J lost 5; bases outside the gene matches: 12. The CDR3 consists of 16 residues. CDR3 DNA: TGTGCCAGCAGTTACGGGCTAGCGGTATCTCGGAACGAGCAGTACTTC. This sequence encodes CASSYGLAVSRNEQYF.

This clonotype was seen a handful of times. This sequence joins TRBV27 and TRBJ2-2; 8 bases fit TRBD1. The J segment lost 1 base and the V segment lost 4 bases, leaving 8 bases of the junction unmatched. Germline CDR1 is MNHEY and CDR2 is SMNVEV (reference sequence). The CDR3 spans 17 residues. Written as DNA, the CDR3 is TGTGCCAGCAGTTCCTCGGACAGGGTAAAGAACACCGGGGAGCTGTTTTTT. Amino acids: CASSSSDRVKNTGELFF.

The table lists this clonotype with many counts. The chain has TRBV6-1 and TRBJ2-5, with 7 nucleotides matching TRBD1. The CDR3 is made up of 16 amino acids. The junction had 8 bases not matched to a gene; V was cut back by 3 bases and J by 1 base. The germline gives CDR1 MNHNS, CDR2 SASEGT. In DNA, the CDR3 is TGTGCCAGCAGTGAGGGACCGACAGGGTTCCAAGAGACCCAGTACTTC. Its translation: CASSEGPTGFQETQYF.

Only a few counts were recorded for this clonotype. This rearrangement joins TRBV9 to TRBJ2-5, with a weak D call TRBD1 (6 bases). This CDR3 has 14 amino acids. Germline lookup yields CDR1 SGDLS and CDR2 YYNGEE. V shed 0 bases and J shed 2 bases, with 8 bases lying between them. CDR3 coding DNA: TGTGCCAGCAGCGTAGAGGACAGTCAAGAGACCCAGTACTTC. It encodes CASSVEDSQETQYF.